This T cell receptor beta chain appears in the sequencing data of a study of breast tumors, draining lymph nodes, adjacent tissues. This CDR3 has 14 amino acids. V shed 4 bases and J shed 4 bases, with 13 bases lying between them. CDR1 and CDR2 from the germline V gene are SGHDT and YYEEEE. This clonotype came up many times. Antigen: not known. Study conclusions and caveats: Tumors had less TCR diversity than lymph nodes, more than nontumor tissue. Tumor and nontumor repertoires were significantly more similar in luminal-like than in basal-like breast cancer.

TCRdb reprocessed the multiplex PCR reads with MiXCR, giving one entry per CDR3 protein. The table has about 13,000 distinct CDR3 sequences, 62% seen once; the top ten hold 49%. This chain connects TRBV5-6 to TRBJ2-3, with D tentatively TRBD2 (6 bases). This sequence originates from a female donor with breast cancer. Some clones in this sample may be carry-over from other donors' samples. Sample: tumor-adjacent breast tissue. The DNA of the CDR3 is TGTGCCAGCAGCCCCGAACCGGGAGCAGATACGCAGTATTTT. This codes for CASSPEPGADTQYF.